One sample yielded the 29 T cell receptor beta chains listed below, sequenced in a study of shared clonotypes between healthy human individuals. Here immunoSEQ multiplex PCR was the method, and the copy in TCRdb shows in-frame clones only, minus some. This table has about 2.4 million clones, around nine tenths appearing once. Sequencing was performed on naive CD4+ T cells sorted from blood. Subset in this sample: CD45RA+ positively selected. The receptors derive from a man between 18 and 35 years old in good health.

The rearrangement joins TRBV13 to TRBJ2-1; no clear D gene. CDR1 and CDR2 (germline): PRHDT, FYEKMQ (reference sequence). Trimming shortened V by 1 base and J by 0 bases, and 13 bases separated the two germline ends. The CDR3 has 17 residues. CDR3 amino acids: CASSLVTDPSSYNEQFF. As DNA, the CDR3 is TGTGCCAGCAGCTTAGTAACAGACCCAAGCTCCTACAATGAGCAGTTCTTC.

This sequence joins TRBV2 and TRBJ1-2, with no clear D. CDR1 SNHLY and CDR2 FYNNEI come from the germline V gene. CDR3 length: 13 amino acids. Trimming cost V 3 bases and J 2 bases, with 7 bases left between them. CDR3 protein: CASSENKNYGYTF. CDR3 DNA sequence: TGTGCCAGCAGTGAGAACAAGAACTATGGCTACACCTTC. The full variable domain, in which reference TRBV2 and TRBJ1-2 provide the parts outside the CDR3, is EPEVTQTPSHQVTQMGQEVILRCVPISNHLYFYWYRQILGQKVEFLVSFYNNEISEKSEIFDDQFSVERPDGSNFTLKIRSTKLEDSAMYFCASSENKNYGYTFGSGTRLTVV.

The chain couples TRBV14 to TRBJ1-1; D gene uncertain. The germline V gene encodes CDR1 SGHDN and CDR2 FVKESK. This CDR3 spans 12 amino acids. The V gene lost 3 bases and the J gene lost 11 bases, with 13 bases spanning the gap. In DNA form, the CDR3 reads TGTGCCAGCAGCCATGCAAATGGTGGGGCTTTCTTT. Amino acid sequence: CASSHANGGAFF. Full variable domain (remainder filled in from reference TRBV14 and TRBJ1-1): EAGVTQFPSHSVIEKGQTVTLRCDPISGHDNLYWYRRVMGKEIKFLLHFVKESKQDESGMPNNRFLAERTGGTYSTLKVQPAELEDSGVYFCASSHANGGAFFGQGTRLTVV.

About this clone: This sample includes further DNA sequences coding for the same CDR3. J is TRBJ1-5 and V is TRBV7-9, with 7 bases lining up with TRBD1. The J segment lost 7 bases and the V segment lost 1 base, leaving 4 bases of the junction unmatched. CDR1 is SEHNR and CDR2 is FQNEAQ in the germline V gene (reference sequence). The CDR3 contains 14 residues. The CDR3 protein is CASSLGQGGQPQHF. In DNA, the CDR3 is TGTGCCAGCAGCTTAGGACAGGGCGGACAGCCCCAGCATTTT. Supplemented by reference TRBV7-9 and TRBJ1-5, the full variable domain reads DTGVSQNPRHKITKRGQNVTFRCDPISEHNRLYWYRQTLGQGPEFLTYFQNEAQLEKSRLLSDRFSAERPKGSFSTLEIQRTEQGDSAMYLCASSLGQGGQPQHFGDGTRLSIL.

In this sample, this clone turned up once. The CDR3 here is CASSLALTWGSSDTQYF. The CDR3 region has the DNA TGTGCCAGCAGCTTAGCCCTTACGTGGGGTAGCTCAGATACGCAGTATTTT. V gene TRBV7-2 combines with J gene TRBJ2-3; D call uncertain. Trimming pared 0 bases from V and 4 bases from J, leaving 17 bases between. Germline assignment: CDR1 SGHTA and CDR2 FQGNSA. This CDR3 contains 17 residues.

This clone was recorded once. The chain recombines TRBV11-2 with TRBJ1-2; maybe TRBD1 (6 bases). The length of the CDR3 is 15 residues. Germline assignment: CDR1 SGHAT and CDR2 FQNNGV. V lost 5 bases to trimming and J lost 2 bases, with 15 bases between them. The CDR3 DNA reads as TGTGCCAGCAGCCCCCTGACAGGACCAAACTATGGCTACACCTTC. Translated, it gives CASSPLTGPNYGYTF. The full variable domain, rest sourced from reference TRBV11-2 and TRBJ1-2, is EAGVAQSPRYKIIEKRQSVAFWCNPISGHATLYWYQQILGQGPKLLIQFQNNGVVDDSQLPKDRFSAERLKGVDSTLKIQPAKLEDSAVYLCASSPLTGPNYGYTFGSGTRLTVV.

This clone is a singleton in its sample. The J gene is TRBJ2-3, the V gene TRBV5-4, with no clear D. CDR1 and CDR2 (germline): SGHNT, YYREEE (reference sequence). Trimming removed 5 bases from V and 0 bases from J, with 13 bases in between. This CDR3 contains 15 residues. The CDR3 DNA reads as TGTGCCAGCAGATATGGTCGCAGCAGCACAGATACGCAGTATTTT. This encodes CASRYGRSSTDTQYF.

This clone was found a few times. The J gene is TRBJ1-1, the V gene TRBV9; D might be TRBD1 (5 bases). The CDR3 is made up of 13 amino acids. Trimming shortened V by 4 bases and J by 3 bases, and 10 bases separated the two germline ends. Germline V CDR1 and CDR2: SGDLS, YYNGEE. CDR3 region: CASSLREDTEAFF. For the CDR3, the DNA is TGTGCCAGCAGCCTCAGGGAGGACACTGAAGCTTTCTTT.

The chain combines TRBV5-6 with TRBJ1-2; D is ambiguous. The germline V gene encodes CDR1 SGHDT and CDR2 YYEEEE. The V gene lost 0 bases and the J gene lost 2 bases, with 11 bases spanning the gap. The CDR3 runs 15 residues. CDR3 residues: CASSLAVGPNYGYTF. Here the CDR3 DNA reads TGTGCCAGCAGCTTGGCAGTGGGTCCCAACTATGGCTACACCTTC.

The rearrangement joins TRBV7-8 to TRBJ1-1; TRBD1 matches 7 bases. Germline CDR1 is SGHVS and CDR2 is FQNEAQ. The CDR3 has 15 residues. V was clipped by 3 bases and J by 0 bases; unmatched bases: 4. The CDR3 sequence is CASSFPGGLNTEAFF. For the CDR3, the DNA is TGTGCCAGCAGCTTTCCAGGGGGTTTGAACACTGAAGCTTTCTTT. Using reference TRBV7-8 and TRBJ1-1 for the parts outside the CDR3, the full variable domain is GAGVSQSPRYKVAKRGQDVALRCDPISGHVSLFWYQQALGQGPEFLTYFQNEAQLDKSGLPSDRFFAERPEGSVSTLKIQRTQQEDSAVYLCASSFPGGLNTEAFFGQGTRLTVV.

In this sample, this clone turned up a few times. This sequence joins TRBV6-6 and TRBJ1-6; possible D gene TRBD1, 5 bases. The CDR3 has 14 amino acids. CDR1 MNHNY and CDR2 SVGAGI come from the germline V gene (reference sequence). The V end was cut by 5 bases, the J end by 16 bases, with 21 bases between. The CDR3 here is CASSHTREGTQLHF. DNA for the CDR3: TGTGCCAGCAGTCATACCCGTGAGGGGACCCAACTCCACTTT.

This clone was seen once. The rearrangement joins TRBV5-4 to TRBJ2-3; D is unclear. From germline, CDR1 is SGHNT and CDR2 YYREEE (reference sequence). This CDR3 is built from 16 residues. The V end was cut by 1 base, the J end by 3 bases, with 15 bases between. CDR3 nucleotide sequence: TGTGCCAGCAGCTTGAGGAGTGTTAGTAGGACAGATACGCAGTATTTT. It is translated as CASSLRSVSRTDTQYF.

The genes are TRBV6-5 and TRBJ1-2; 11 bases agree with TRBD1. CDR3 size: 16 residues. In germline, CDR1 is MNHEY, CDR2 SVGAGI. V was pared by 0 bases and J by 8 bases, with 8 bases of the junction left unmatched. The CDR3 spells CASSYSYPDRGQGYTF. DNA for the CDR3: TGTGCCAGCAGTTACTCGTACCCGGACAGGGGGCAGGGCTACACCTTC.

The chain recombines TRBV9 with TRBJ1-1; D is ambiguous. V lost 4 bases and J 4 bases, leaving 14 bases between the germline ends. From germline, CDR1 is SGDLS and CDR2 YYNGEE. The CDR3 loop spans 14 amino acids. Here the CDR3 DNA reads TGTGCCAGCAGCCACACAGATTTAAGCACTGAAGCTTTCTTT. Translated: CASSHTDLSTEAFF.

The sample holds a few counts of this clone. CDR3: CASSRGLNTEAFF. The CDR3 DNA reads as TGTGCCAGCAGTCGAGGATTGAACACTGAAGCTTTCTTT. The genes are TRBV14 and TRBJ1-1; D is ambiguous. The CDR3 totals 13 residues. Germline V gives CDR1 SGHDN, CDR2 FVKESK. Trimming stripped 6 bases from V and 0 bases from J, with 8 bases between.

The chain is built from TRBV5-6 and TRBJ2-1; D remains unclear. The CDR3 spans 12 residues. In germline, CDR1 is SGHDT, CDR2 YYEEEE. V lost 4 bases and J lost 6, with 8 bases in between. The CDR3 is CASSGFSNEQFF. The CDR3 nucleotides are TGTGCCAGCAGCGGGTTTAGCAATGAGCAGTTCTTC.

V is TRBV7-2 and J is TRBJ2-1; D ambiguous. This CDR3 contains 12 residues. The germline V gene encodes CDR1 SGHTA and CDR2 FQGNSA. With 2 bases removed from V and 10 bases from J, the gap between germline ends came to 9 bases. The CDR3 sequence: CASSLKATEQFF. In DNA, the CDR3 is TGTGCCAGCAGCTTAAAAGCGACGGAGCAGTTCTTC.

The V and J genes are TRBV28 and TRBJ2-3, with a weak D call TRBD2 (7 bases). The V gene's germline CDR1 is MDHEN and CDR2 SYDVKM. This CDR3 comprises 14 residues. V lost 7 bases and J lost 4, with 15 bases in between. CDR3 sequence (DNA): TGTGCCAGCAATGGGGGGGGCCGCGCAGATACGCAGTATTTT. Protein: CASNGGGRADTQYF.

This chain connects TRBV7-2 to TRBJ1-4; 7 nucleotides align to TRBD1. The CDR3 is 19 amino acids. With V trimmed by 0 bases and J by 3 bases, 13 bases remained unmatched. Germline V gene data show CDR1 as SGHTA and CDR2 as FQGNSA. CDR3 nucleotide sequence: TGTGCCAGCAGCTTAGCGGTGAGGGGGCCATCCCCTCCTAATGAAAAACTGTTTTTT. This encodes CASSLAVRGPSPPNEKLFF. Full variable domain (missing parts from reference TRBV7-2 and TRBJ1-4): GAGVSQSPSNKVTEKGKDVELRCDPISGHTALYWYRQSLGQGLEFLIYFQGNSAPDKSGLPSDRFSAERTGGSVSTLTIQRTQQEDSAVYLCASSLAVRGPSPPNEKLFFGSGTQLSVL.

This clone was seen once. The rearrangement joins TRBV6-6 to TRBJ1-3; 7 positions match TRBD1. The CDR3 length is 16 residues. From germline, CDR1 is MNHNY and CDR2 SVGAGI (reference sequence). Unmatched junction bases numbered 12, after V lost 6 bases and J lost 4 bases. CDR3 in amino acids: CASSTYLGDSGNTIYF. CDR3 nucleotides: TGTGCCAGCAGCACCTATTTAGGGGACAGCGGAAACACCATATATTTT.

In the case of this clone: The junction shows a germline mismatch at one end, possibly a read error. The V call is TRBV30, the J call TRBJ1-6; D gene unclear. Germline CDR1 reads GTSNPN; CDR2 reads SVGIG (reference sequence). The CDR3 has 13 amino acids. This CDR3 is CAWTREAGSLLHF. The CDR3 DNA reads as TGTGCCTGGACGCGCGAAGCGGGTTCACTCCTCCACTTT.

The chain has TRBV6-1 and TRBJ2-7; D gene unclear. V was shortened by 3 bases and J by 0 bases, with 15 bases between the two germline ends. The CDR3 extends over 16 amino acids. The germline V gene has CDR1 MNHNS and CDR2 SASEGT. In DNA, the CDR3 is TGTGCCAGCAGTGAGACCTGGACGGAGAGCTCCTACGAGCAGTACTTC. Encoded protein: CASSETWTESSYEQYF.

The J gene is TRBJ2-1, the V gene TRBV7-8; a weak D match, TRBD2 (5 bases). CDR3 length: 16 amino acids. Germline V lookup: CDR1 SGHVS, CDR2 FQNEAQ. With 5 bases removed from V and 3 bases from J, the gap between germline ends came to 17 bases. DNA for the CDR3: TGTGCCAGCAGCGCTCTCCTAGGGAGCCTCTACAATGAGCAGTTCTTC. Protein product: CASSALLGSLYNEQFF. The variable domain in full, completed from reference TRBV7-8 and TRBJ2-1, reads GAGVSQSPRYKVAKRGQDVALRCDPISGHVSLFWYQQALGQGPEFLTYFQNEAQLDKSGLPSDRFFAERPEGSVSTLKIQRTQQEDSAVYLCASSALLGSLYNEQFFGPGTRLTVL.

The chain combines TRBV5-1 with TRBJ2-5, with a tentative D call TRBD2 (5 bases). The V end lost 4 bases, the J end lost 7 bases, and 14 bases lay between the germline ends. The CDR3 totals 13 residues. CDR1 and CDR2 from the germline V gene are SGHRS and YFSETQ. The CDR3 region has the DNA TGCGCCAGCAGCCGGAAAGATGAGGGGACCCAGTACTTC. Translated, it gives CASSRKDEGTQYF.

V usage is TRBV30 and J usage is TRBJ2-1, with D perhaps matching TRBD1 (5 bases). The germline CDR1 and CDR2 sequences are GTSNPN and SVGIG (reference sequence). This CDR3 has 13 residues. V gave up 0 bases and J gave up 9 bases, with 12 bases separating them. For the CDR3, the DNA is TGTGCCTGGAGTGTAAATAGGCAGGGTGAGCAGTTCTTC. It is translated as CAWSVNRQGEQFF. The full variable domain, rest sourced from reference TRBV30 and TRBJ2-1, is SQTIHQWPATLVQPVGSPLSLECTVEGTSNPNLYWYRQAAGRGLQLLFYSVGIGQISSEVPQNLSASRPQDRQFILSSKKLLLSDSGFYLCAWSVNRQGEQFFGPGTRLTVL.

CDR3 sequence (DNA): TGTGCCAGCAGTCCGCCGACTAGCGGGAGTTCGTTGGGGGAGCTGTTTTTT. It codes for CASSPPTSGSSLGELFF. The gene calls are TRBV2 and TRBJ2-2; 12 bases align to TRBD2. Germline CDR1 is SNHLY and CDR2 is FYNNEI. The CDR3 has 17 amino acids. V lost 5 bases and J lost 8; bases outside the gene matches: 12.

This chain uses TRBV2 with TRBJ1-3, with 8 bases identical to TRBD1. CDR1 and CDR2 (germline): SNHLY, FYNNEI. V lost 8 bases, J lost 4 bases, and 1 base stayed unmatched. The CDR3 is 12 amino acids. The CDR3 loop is CASRTGGNTIYF. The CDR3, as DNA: TGTGCCAGCCGGACAGGGGGAAACACCATATATTTT.

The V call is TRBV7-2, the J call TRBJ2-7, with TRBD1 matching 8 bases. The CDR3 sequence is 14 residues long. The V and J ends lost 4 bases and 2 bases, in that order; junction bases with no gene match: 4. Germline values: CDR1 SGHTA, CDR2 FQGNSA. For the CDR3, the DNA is TGTGCCAGCAGCTCCCAACAGGGGGCCTACGAGCAGTACTTC. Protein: CASSSQQGAYEQYF.

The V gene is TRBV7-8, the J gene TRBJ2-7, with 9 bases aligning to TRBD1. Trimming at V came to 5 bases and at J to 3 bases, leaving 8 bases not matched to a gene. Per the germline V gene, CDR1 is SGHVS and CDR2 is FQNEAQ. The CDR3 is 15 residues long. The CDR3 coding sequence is TGTGCCAGCAGCACTGGGACAGGGAATTTCTACGAGCAGTACTTC. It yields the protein CASSTGTGNFYEQYF.